The clone carrying this TCR beta chain came up once. Its antigen remains unidentified. Single viable CD3+CD4+CD8-CD45RO+ cells were sorted as the memory CD4+ T cells. CD4+ T cells were isolated by positive magnetic selection. The table came from immunoSEQ multiplex PCR; TCRdb's copy has only in-frame clones and leaves some out. This sample has about 26,000 clones, with 70% to 80% found just once. This specimen belongs to a study of memory CD4+ T cells and cytomegalovirus serostatus. Study details: Healthy Belgian adult donors included roughly ten CMV-positive and 24 CMV-negative people.

Broader study findings: A US-trained random forest predicted CMV serostatus with median AUC around 0.9. About 40% of the 164 known CMV-associated TCRbeta sequences appeared in CD4+ memory.

The CDR3 has 16 residues. V was shortened by 0 bases and J by 0 bases, with 10 bases between the two germline ends. Germline V gene data show CDR1 as SGHRS and CDR2 as YFSETQ. This clonotype was sampled from an adult in good health and CMV-seronegative. The specimen sequenced was memory CD4+ T cells from blood. This chain joins TRBV5-1 and TRBJ1-3; no reliable D call. The CDR3: CASSLETPNSGNTIYF. For the CDR3, the DNA is TGCGCCAGCAGCTTGGAAACGCCTAACTCTGGAAACACCATATATTTT.